This entry lists 10 T cell receptor beta chains sequenced from one sample in a study of blood T cell repertoires in COVID-19. Libraries were prepared by immunoSEQ multiplex PCR; TCRdb keeps only in-frame clonotypes and omits some of them. Among 150,000 to 200,000 clones, about 90% were seen once, and the ten largest hold roughly 7.3%. The source material was PBMCs or T cells enriched from blood (not recorded which). The receptors derive from a woman between 45 and 60 years old who had recovered from COVID-19.

V is TRBV28 and J is TRBJ1-1, with D possibly matching TRBD1 (6 bases). CDR1 and CDR2 (germline): MDHEN, SYDVKM. CDR3 length: 12 amino acids. Trimming pared 10 bases from V and 7 bases from J, leaving 16 bases between. DNA of the CDR3: TGTGCCATCTCGGACAGTAGGTTTGAAGCTTTCTTT. It translates to CAISDSRFEAFF.

The genes are TRBV4-2 and TRBJ1-4, with a weak D call TRBD1 (5 bases). This CDR3 contains 17 residues. CDR1 and CDR2 (germline): LGHNA, YNFKEQ. V gave up 0 bases and J gave up 0 bases, with 11 bases separating them. The CDR3 DNA follows: TGTGCCAGCAGCCAAGATTCGGGGGTAGCAACTAATGAAAAACTGTTTTTT. The encoded protein is CASSQDSGVATNEKLFF.

V and J are TRBV4-1 and TRBJ2-7, with TRBD2 matching 11 bases. The CDR3 sequence is 15 residues long. Losses at the gene ends were 0 bases for V and 6 bases for J; bases not matched to a gene: 4. Germline V lookup: CDR1 MGHRA, CDR2 YSYEKL. CDR3 sequence (DNA): TGCGCCAGCAGCCAAGATAGGACTAGCGGGCGCGAGCAGTACTTC. Amino acids: CASSQDRTSGREQYF.

This sequence joins TRBV5-6 and TRBJ2-4, with 8 bases that match TRBD2. The CDR3 runs 16 residues. From germline, CDR1 is SGHDT and CDR2 YYEEEE. After removal of 1 base from V and 9 bases from J, the junction contained 12 bases not matched to a gene. For the CDR3, the DNA is TGTGCCAGCAGCTTGAGCAGGACCCGGGGGGGAACCATTCAGTACTTC. This gives the protein CASSLSRTRGGTIQYF.

The CDR3 spells CATSLSNEQFF. The DNA of the CDR3 is TGTGCCACCAGTCTCAGCAATGAGCAGTTCTTC. The chain employs TRBV24-1 and TRBJ2-1, with D unclear. V shed 6 bases and J shed 6 bases, with 5 bases lying between them. The CDR3 has 11 amino acids. Germline V gene sequence: CDR1 KGHDR, CDR2 SFDVKD.

The J gene is TRBJ2-1, the V gene TRBV19; a weak D match, TRBD2 (5 bases). The CDR3 covers 16 residues. V gave up 2 bases and J gave up 5 bases, with 16 bases separating them. CDR1 LNHDA and CDR2 SQIVND come from the germline V gene (reference sequence). CDR3 region: CASSISMAGRNNEQFF. In nucleotides, the CDR3 is TGTGCCAGTAGTATATCTATGGCGGGCCGTAACAATGAGCAGTTCTTC.

This sequence joins TRBV18 and TRBJ2-2, with 7 positions matching TRBD2. J lost 2 bases, V lost 6 bases, and 12 bases had no gene match. The CDR3 covers 17 residues. Germline values: CDR1 KGHSH, CDR2 LQKENI. CDR3 loop: CASSPAPGRTNTGELFF. Here the CDR3 DNA reads TGTGCCAGCTCCCCCGCCCCCGGGAGGACCAACACCGGGGAGCTGTTTTTT.

J is TRBJ2-7 and V is TRBV15; TRBD1 aligns across 7 bases. V was clipped by 1 base and J by 5 bases; unmatched bases: 8. This CDR3 is 15 amino acids long. Germline loops: CDR1 LNHNV, CDR2 YYDKDF (reference sequence). Written as DNA, the CDR3 is TGTGCCACCAGCAGAGCGGGACAGACGTCCCACGAGCAGTACTTC. Translating it yields CATSRAGQTSHEQYF.

The chain links TRBV19 to TRBJ1-5; weak D call: TRBD1 (5 bases). CDR1 LNHDA and CDR2 SQIVND come from the germline V gene (reference sequence). CDR3 length: 17 amino acids. With 5 bases removed from V and 5 bases from J, the gap between germline ends came to 22 bases. CDR3 sequence: CASSPGRGTAADQPQHF. CDR3 nucleotide sequence: TGTGCCAGTAGTCCCGGGCGGGGGACTGCCGCCGATCAGCCCCAGCATTTT.

This chain connects TRBV2 to TRBJ1-5; unclear D gene. V dropped 2 bases and J dropped 0 bases, with 8 bases sitting between them. Germline CDR1 reads SNHLY; CDR2 reads FYNNEI. CDR3 length: 15 residues. The CDR3 DNA reads TGTGCCAGCAGTGAATACAGTCTTAGCAATCAGCCCCAGCATTTT. It codes for CASSEYSLSNQPQHF.